The TCR beta chain under discussion was sequenced for a study of CD8+CD57+ T cells in acquired aplastic anemia. Study outcomes and limitations: Both patients and controls carried the same twenty-nine CD8+ CDR3 sequences.

Investigators profiled TCR beta VDJ and CDR3 from genomic DNA template. TCRdb itself ran the reads through MiXCR, one entry per CDR3 protein. The table shows 150,000 to 200,000 distinct CDR3 sequences, with around half occurring only once. The germline V gene encodes CDR1 DFQATT and CDR2 SNEGSKA (reference sequence). The CDR3 totals 14 residues. Trimming took off 5 bases at V and 0 bases at J, with 13 bases between the two ends. Selection for sequencing was limited to patients who had shown CD8+CD57+ cell expansion by flow cytometry. Blood came from patients not yet given any therapy. This clonotype was counted many times. Its antigen is not known.

The V call is TRBV20-1, the J call TRBJ1-1; D possibly corresponds to TRBD1 (5 bases). The specimen was sorted CD4+, CD8+, or CD8+CD57+ T cells (not recorded which) from PBMCs. The clonotype comes from a human donor with aplastic anemia. The DNA for the CDR3 is TGCAGTGCTTTGGACATGACAATGAACACTGAAGCTTTCTTT. Translation gives CSALDMTMNTEAFF.